The 23 T cell receptor beta chains presented below share a single source sample, sequenced in a study of blood T cells in healthy people across ages (dated by TCRdb to between 2014 and 2017). The library was prepared using 5' RACE. Reads for this sample came from an Illumina HiSeq 2500. The second PCR ran for roughly 7 to 11 cycles and used a J-beta primer mix along with a sample-barcoded 5' primer. TCRdb reanalyzed the raw reads on its own, using fastp at Q25 for trimming and MiXCR for clone calling, and kept in-frame beta chains. Entries are consolidated by CDR3 protein sequence, retaining the most common genes and DNA. For this sample there are around 900,000 distinct CDR3 sequences; about 51% appear just once. Together, the top ten hold 20% to 25% of the sample. The sample consisted of blood. Receptors were obtained from a woman aged 55-70 years in good health.

This clonotype appeared a single time. This rearrangement joins TRBV2 to TRBJ2-5; D perhaps matches TRBD2 (6 bases). The V and J ends lost 9 bases and 6 bases respectively, with 23 bases between them. This CDR3 has 15 residues. Germline V gene data show CDR1 as SNHLY and CDR2 as FYNNEI. This CDR3 is CASRAGQRVGKTQYF. In DNA form, the CDR3 reads TGTGCCAGTAGAGCGGGCCAAAGGGTAGGAAAGACCCAGTACTTC.

The gene calls are TRBV20-1 and TRBJ2-5; the match to TRBD2 covers 10 bases. Trimming at V came to 5 bases and at J to 5 bases, leaving 17 bases not matched to a gene. CDR3 size: 17 residues. The germline V gene encodes CDR1 DFQATT and CDR2 SNEGSKA (reference sequence). The CDR3 loop reads CSASLEVLAGVGETQYF. The CDR3 DNA reads as TGCAGTGCTTCGCTTGAGGTGCTAGCGGGAGTGGGTGAGACCCAGTACTTC.

The chain joins TRBV28 to TRBJ1-4; D not certain. The V gene lost 6 bases and the J gene lost 4 bases, with 15 bases spanning the gap. Germline V gene sequence: CDR1 MDHEN, CDR2 SYDVKM. CDR3 length equals 15 residues. The CDR3 DNA follows: TGTGCCAGCAGACTTCAGCGCGGCTTTAATGAAAAACTGTTTTTT. This encodes CASRLQRGFNEKLFF.

This clonotype has just a few counts. CDR3 loop: CASAPSGMGNEQFF. The CDR3 region has the DNA TGTGCCAGCGCCCCTAGCGGGATGGGGAATGAGCAGTTCTTC. This chain uses TRBV6-1 with TRBJ2-1; 9 bases match TRBD2. Unmatched junction bases numbered 9, after V lost 8 bases and J lost 7 bases. Germline CDR1 is MNHNS and CDR2 is SASEGT. This CDR3 is 14 amino acids long.

This chain joins TRBV3-1 and TRBJ1-2; 7 bases are a match to TRBD1. The junction had 12 bases not matched to a gene; V was cut back by 3 bases and J by 8 bases. CDR1 and CDR2 (germline): LGHDT, YNNKEL (reference sequence). This CDR3 has 15 amino acids. The CDR3 DNA is TGTGCCAGCAGCCACTTCCCCCGGACAGGAGGCGGCTACACCTTC. It translates to CASSHFPRTGGGYTF.

The rearrangement uses TRBV21-1 and TRBJ1-5; the table's D call of TRBD1 was not tested on the DNA. TRBV21-1 is a listed pseudogene. The CDR3 sequence is 17 residues long. The CDR3 loop reads CASSKKPKGRINQPQHF. The CDR3 DNA follows: TGTGCCAGCAGCAAAAAACCTAAGGGACGAATCAATCAGCCCCAGCATTTT.

This chain joins TRBV20-1 and TRBJ1-1; tentative D call: TRBD1 (5 bases). Germline CDR1 reads DFQATT; CDR2 reads SNEGSKA (reference sequence). The CDR3 totals 13 residues. V lost 3 bases and J 6 bases, leaving 14 bases between the germline ends. The CDR3 bases are TGCAGTGCTAGCGACAGCCCGGAACCTGAAGCTTTCTTT. It is translated as CSASDSPEPEAFF.

This clonotype appeared a few times. This chain links TRBV4-1 with TRBJ2-5; D might be TRBD1 (5 bases). Trimming took 7 bases from V and 7 from J, leaving 10 bases between them. CDR1 is MGHRA, CDR2 YSYEKL, per germline. The CDR3 is 11 residues long. CDR3: CASNQGGTQYF. The CDR3 nucleotides read TGCGCCAGCAATCAGGGTGGGACCCAGTACTTC.

This clonotype has more than one count but fewer than ten. A much larger clone lies one base from this, so it may be a read error. V gene TRBV14 combines with J gene TRBJ2-7; D call uncertain. CDR1 is SGHDN, CDR2 FVKESK, per germline. The CDR3 has 11 amino acids. The CDR3 is CAISQVYEQYF. CDR3 bases: TGTGCCATCAGCCAAGTCTACGAGCAGTACTTC.

The rearrangement joins TRBV20-1 to TRBJ2-1; 8 nucleotides line up with TRBD2. CDR3 length: 15 residues. With V trimmed by 3 bases and J by 4 bases, 8 bases remained unmatched. Germline V lookup: CDR1 DFQATT, CDR2 SNEGSKA (reference sequence). The CDR3 sequence is CSARIGLARYNEQFF. CDR3 in DNA: TGCAGTGCTAGGATAGGACTAGCCAGATACAATGAGCAGTTCTTC.

The table lists this clonotype with a few counts. This chain joins TRBV29-1 and TRBJ2-1; D unclear. The CDR3 runs 12 residues. V lost 7 bases to trimming and J lost 1 base, with 8 bases between them. Germline V gene lookup returns CDR1 SQVTM and CDR2 ANQGSEA. CDR3 coding DNA: TGCAGCGCTGACTTATCCTACAATGAGCAGTTCTTC. Encoded protein: CSADLSYNEQFF.

The rearrangement joins TRBV11-2 to TRBJ2-3, with 16 bases lining up with TRBD2. The junction had 21 bases not matched to a gene; V was cut back by 0 bases and J by 6 bases. Germline V gives CDR1 SGHAT, CDR2 FQNNGV. The CDR3 consists of 23 residues. The CDR3 DNA follows: TGTGCCAGCAGCTTAGATGGCCCCCCCGGGACTAGCGGGAGGGGGTACTCAGGCGATACGCAGTATTTT. As protein: CASSLDGPPGTSGRGYSGDTQYF. Using reference TRBV11-2 and TRBJ2-3 for the parts outside the CDR3, the full variable domain is EAGVAQSPRYKIIEKRQSVAFWCNPISGHATLYWYQQILGQGPKLLIQFQNNGVVDDSQLPKDRFSAERLKGVDSTLKIQPAKLEDSAVYLCASSLDGPPGTSGRGYSGDTQYFGPGTRLTVL.

The rearrangement joins TRBV23-1 to TRBJ2-5, with D uncertain. TRBV23-1 is assigned to the ORF class and has an uncertain function. The CDR3 has 13 residues. The germline V and J ends were trimmed by 8 bases and 5 bases, with 15 bases remaining between them. CDR3: CASPPLCRETQYF. The CDR3 DNA follows: TGCGCCAGCCCTCCTCTCTGTCGGGAGACCCAGTACTTC.

The chain recombines TRBV20-1 with TRBJ1-1, with D uncertain. CDR1 DFQATT and CDR2 SNEGSKA come from the germline V gene (reference sequence). There are 14 residues in the CDR3. Between the trimmed V and J ends, which lost 4 bases and 0 bases, there was a span of 12 bases. The CDR3 reads CSAIPVSMNTEAFF. DNA for the CDR3: TGCAGTGCTATTCCGGTCTCGATGAACACTGAAGCTTTCTTT.

The CDR3 reads CASTPLGLLTDTQYF. The CDR3 DNA reads as TGTGCCAGCACCCCGCTAGGGTTACTCACAGATACGCAGTATTTT. This rearrangement joins TRBV6-6 to TRBJ2-3; D is uncertain. The germline V and J ends were trimmed by 7 bases and 2 bases, with 16 bases remaining between them. The CDR3 is made up of 15 amino acids. Germline CDR1 reads MNHNY; CDR2 reads SVGAGI (reference sequence).

The chain employs TRBV28 and TRBJ2-5; no clear D gene. Trimming left V 3 bases short and J 7 bases short, with 15 bases between. The V gene's germline CDR1 is MDHEN and CDR2 SYDVKM. The CDR3 is made up of 14 amino acids. The CDR3 nucleotides read TGTGCCAGCAGTTTCCCAAAGGCATGGGGGACCCAGTACTTC. This translates into CASSFPKAWGTQYF.

The V gene is TRBV6-5, the J gene TRBJ1-6, with 8 bases aligning to TRBD1. The CDR3 is made up of 14 amino acids. Germline V gives CDR1 MNHEY, CDR2 SVGAGI. Germline trimming cut 6 bases from V and 11 bases from J; bases unmatched to any gene: 9. CDR3 DNA: TGTGCCAGCAGCTCCGACAGGGGCAATCCACCCCTCCACTTT. It codes for CASSSDRGNPPLHF.

The chain employs TRBV20-1 and TRBJ2-5; the match to TRBD2 covers 13 bases. This CDR3 region has 14 residues. Unmatched junction bases numbered 4, after V lost 5 bases and J lost 4 bases. Germline V lookup: CDR1 DFQATT, CDR2 SNEGSKA (reference sequence). CDR3: CSAYRTSGRETQYF. The CDR3 nucleotides are TGCAGTGCTTACAGGACTAGCGGGAGAGAGACCCAGTACTTC.

The J gene is TRBJ2-1, the V gene TRBV6-2 or TRBV6-3; the D is unclear. Germline CDR1 is MNHEY and CDR2 is SVGEGT. CDR3 size: 15 residues. The V gene lost 2 bases and the J gene lost 0 bases, with 8 bases spanning the gap. CDR3 sequence: CASSYLASSYNEQFF. The CDR3 DNA is TGTGCCAGCAGTTACCTGGCTAGCTCCTACAATGAGCAGTTCTTC.

V gene TRBV2 combines with J gene TRBJ1-1, with 7 bases that match TRBD1. The ends lost 6 bases at V and 0 bases at J; junction bases unmatched: 7. Germline V gene lookup returns CDR1 SNHLY and CDR2 FYNNEI. The CDR3 has 15 amino acids. The CDR3 nucleotides read TGTGCCAGCAGGGAGACAGGGCTCATGAACACTGAAGCTTTCTTT. This encodes CASRETGLMNTEAFF.

The rearrangement joins TRBV27 to TRBJ2-2, with 8 bases matching TRBD1. CDR1 and CDR2 from the germline V gene are MNHEY and SMNVEV (reference sequence). The CDR3 has 17 amino acids. The V and J ends lost 7 bases and 5 bases, in that order; junction bases with no gene match: 15. The CDR3: CASTRTGHPGRTGELFF. In nucleotides, the CDR3 is TGTGCCAGCACGCGGACAGGGCACCCTGGAAGAACCGGGGAGCTGTTTTTT.

As for this clonotype: Since the CDR3 does not end with the conserved phenylalanine or tryptophan, this likely comes from a read error. CDR3 nucleotides: TGCAGCGCTCCCGACAGAGCCAACTATGGCTACACCATC. This gives the protein CSAPDRANYGYTI. V and J are TRBV29-1 and TRBJ1-2, with TRBD1 as a possible D gene (5 bases). Trimming pared 7 bases from V and 2 bases from J, leaving 14 bases between. Germline V gene data show CDR1 as SQVTM and CDR2 as ANQGSEA. The CDR3 has 13 residues.

The chain employs TRBV6-2 or TRBV6-3 and TRBJ2-7; a possible D gene is TRBD1 (6 bases). CDR1 MNHEY and CDR2 SVGEGT come from the germline V gene. The CDR3 has 15 amino acids. V dropped 2 bases and J dropped 0 bases, with 11 bases sitting between them. CDR3 in amino acids: CASSYRQGSSYEQYF. Here the CDR3 DNA reads TGTGCCAGCAGTTACCGCCAGGGGAGCTCCTACGAGCAGTACTTC.